This paragraph reports one TCR beta chain. Its recognized antigen is unknown. Within one base of it there is no much larger clone, and no base qualities were kept. The CDR3 runs 15 residues from the cysteine to the phenylalanine. Just the 45-base CDR3 DNA is kept, in frame starting at base 1. Trimming removed 4 bases from V and 3 bases from J, leaving 12 bases between the germline ends. According to the germline V gene (reference sequence), CDR1 reads LGHDT and CDR2 reads YNNKEL. The immunoSEQ Assay, a bias-controlled multiplex PCR, was used to amplify TCRbeta CDR3 regions from genomic DNA. Under the source paper's analysis protocol: The number of nucleated cells in each sample was estimated from the amplification of reference gene primers within the assay. To quantify the absolute abundance of each unique TCRbeta CDR3 rearrangement, sequence reads were collapsed and filtered. For each sample, productive Simpson clonality was calculated by taking the square root of Simpson's diversity index across productive rearrangements. As stored in TCRdb, this immuneACCESS dataset retains in-frame rearrangements with V and J assigned. A fraction of the clones does not appear; measured against another copy, unresolved V genes explain less than half of the discrepancy, and the remainder lacks a known reason. V, J and clone size are those of that table, while D and trimming were read from the DNA. The sample contains around 260,000 clones, about 89% of them found a single time. The ten largest clonotypes hold approximately 0.85% of the sample.

This sample was included in a study of blood T cell repertoires in COVID-19 (dated by TCRdb to the early 2020s). Turning to the overall study: Samples covering the acute and convalescent phases of COVID-19 were provided by collaborators in the United States, Italy and Spain. The prospective study material was composed of cDNA or gDNA derived from T cells, B-cell-depleted T cells, or PBMCs. Subjects who had been exposed to COVID-19, were actively infected with it, or had recovered from it provided the deeply sampled blood TCRbeta repertoires that made up the dataset. The repertoires were released in a freely available public database meant as a resource for research on the immune response to SARS-CoV-2. Samples were obtained from the ongoing ImmuneRACE study (first 160 participants) and from over 1,000 subjects provided by 6 global collaborators. Nearly every sample came with metadata listing a de-identified subject ID, COVID-19 status, age in years and sex. HLA class I and class II types, where available, came from metadata supplied by the sample provider rather than from assay-based typing. On the study overall, not on this receptor specifically: How much clinical and demographic metadata was included differed by source and by participant, and the metadata was provided uncurated.

A second Seattle source provided samples from volunteer blood donors who had recovered from COVID-19. Each collaborating institution followed its own protocols to collect whole blood in K2EDTA tubes. For TCRbeta analysis, collaborator samples were shipped as frozen whole blood, as isolated PBMCs, or as DNA extracted from either sample type. The source of this sequence is a woman in her forties who had recovered from COVID-19. The chain is made from TRBV3-1 (or the pseudogene TRBV3-2) and TRBJ2-2; the D gene assignment is ambiguous. Sequencing input: peripheral blood. The CDR3 is CASSRQTVDTGELFF. The base sequence is TGTGCCAGCAGCCGGCAAACAGTAGACACCGGGGAGCTGTTTTTT.